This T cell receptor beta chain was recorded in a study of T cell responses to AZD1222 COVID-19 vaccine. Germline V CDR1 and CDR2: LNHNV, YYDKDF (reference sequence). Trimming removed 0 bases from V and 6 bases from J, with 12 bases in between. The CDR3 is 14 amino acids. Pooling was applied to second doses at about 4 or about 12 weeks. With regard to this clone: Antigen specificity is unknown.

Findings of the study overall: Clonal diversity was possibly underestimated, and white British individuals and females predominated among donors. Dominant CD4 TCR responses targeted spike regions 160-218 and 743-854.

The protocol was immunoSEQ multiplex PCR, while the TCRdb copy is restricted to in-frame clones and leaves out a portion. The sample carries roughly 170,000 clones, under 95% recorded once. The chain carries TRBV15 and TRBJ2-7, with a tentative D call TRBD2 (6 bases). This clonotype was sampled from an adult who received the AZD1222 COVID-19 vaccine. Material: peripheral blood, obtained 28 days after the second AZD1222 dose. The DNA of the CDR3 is TGTGCCACCAGCAGAGATATGCGGGGTGGCGAGCAGTACTTC. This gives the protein CATSRDMRGGEQYF.